This is a list of T cell receptor beta chains from one sample in a study of cytomegalovirus exposure and HLA in healthy donors. TCRdb keeps only in-frame clones here, not all; method: immunoSEQ multiplex PCR. Here the sample spans 90,000 to 100,000 clones, more than 60% being singletons. Sample: PBMCs. The receptors here all came from a man in his thirties or forties in good health and CMV-seronegative. The CDR3 runs from the conserved cysteine through the conserved F or W. The D gene is left open where the match is weak. A clone size is listed for some rows: how often the clone was seen (once, few, many), or a class if it is expanded.

j_gene	d_gene	v_gene	abundance	CDR3nt	CDR3aa
TRBJ1-5	NA	TRBV21-1	NA	TGTGCCAGCGGGGCGGTCGGCAGCAATCAGCCCCAGCATTTT	CASGAVGSNQPQHF
TRBJ2-3	TRBD2	TRBV7-3	NA	TGTGCCAGCAGCCCTAGCGGGAGGGACACAGATACGCAGTATTTT	CASSPSGRDTDTQYF
TRBJ2-1	NA	TRBV6-1	few	TGTGCCAGCAGAAGGGACACGAGCTCCTACAATGAGCAGTTCTTC	CASRRDTSSYNEQFF
TRBJ1-4	NA	TRBV7-7	NA	TGTGCTAGCAGCTCGGGGGAAAATGAAAAACTGTTTTTT	CASSSGENEKLFF
TRBJ1-6	NA	TRBV6-5	NA	TGTGCCAGCAGTTACGGGGGAGGGTTCCCCCTCCACTTT	CASSYGGGFPLHF
TRBJ2-1	TRBD2	TRBV7-3	NA	TGTGCCAGCAGCGAAGGCGGGAGGGCCTATGGTGAGCAGTTCTTC	CASSEGGRAYGEQFF
TRBJ2-5	TRBD2	TRBV9	NA	TGTGCCAGCAGCTCCCACGGCGGGAGGGAAGAGACCCAGTACTTC	CASSSHGGREETQYF
TRBJ2-7	TRBD1	TRBV11-2	NA	TGTGCCAGCAGCTTGGTGACAGGGGCGACACCTTACGAGCAGTACTTC	CASSLVTGATPYEQYF
TRBJ1-1	TRBD1	TRBV4-3	NA	TGCGCCAGCAGCCAGCCGGGACAGGGGGACACTGAAGCTTTCTTT	CASSQPGQGDTEAFF
TRBJ2-5	TRBD2	TRBV6-6	few	TGTGCCAGCAGTCCTGGGACTAGCGGGGAAGAGACCCAGTACTTC	CASSPGTSGEETQYF
TRBJ1-2	TRBD1	TRBV19	NA	TGTGCCAGTAGTATCCCCTTCGGGACAGGGGTCGGTTATGGCTACACCTTC	CASSIPFGTGVGYGYTF
TRBJ1-1	NA	TRBV5-1	NA	TGCGCCAGCAGCATCGGGGTCACCGCGGCAGAAGCTTTCTTT	CASSIGVTAAEAFF